Each of the 30 T cell receptor beta chains below was sequenced from the same sample in a study of T cells after yellow fever vaccination. One entry per CDR3 protein, called by TCRdb with MiXCR from the 5' RACE reads. The sample carries around 160,000 distinct CDR3 sequences, almost 7% recorded once. The sample was CD4+ T cells sorted from PBMCs, taken about 5 days after the first yellow fever vaccination. All receptors derive from a young man who received the YFV17D yellow fever vaccine.

This clonotype was detected many times. The chain carries TRBV5-1 and TRBJ1-6, with D tentatively TRBD1 (6 bases). CDR1 is SGHRS and CDR2 is YFSETQ in the germline V gene. CDR3 length equals 14 residues. V lost 0 bases and J 6 bases, leaving 7 bases between the germline ends. The CDR3 sequence is CASSLARGNSPLHF. For the CDR3, the DNA is TGCGCCAGCAGCTTGGCCAGGGGTAATTCACCCCTCCACTTT.

The V and J genes are TRBV12-3 or TRBV12-4 and TRBJ1-3; the D is unclear. Trimming took off 8 bases at V and 7 bases at J, with 9 bases between the two ends. The CDR3 is 11 amino acids. The DNA of the CDR3 is TGTGCCAGCGACTCCGGGAACACCATATATTTT. The encoded protein is CASDSGNTIYF.

This sequence joins TRBV9 and TRBJ2-4; D may be TRBD1 (5 bases). Trimming shortened V by 0 bases and J by 8 bases, and 15 bases separated the two germline ends. Germline V gene data show CDR1 as SGDLS and CDR2 as YYNGEE. The CDR3 spans 15 residues. CDR3 nucleotides: TGTGCCAGCAGCGTAGGGGGCCCTGCGAGTGACATTCAGTACTTC. Translation gives CASSVGGPASDIQYF.

This clonotype was recorded many times. In DNA form, the CDR3 reads TGTGCCAGCAGCTCCCGGACCGTAAAAGAGACCCAGTACTTC. Translated, it gives CASSSRTVKETQYF. The rearrangement joins TRBV11-1 to TRBJ2-5; D gene ambiguous. This CDR3 is 14 amino acids long. The ends were cut back, 4 bases at V and 3 bases at J, with 12 bases in the middle. Germline CDR1 and CDR2: SGHAT and FQDESV (reference sequence).

As regards this clonotype: This sequence may be a read error, since a much larger clone differs from it by one base. The CDR3 DNA reads as TGTGACAGCAGCCTCGAGTGGGGCACTGAAGCTTTCTTT. It translates to CDSSLEWGTEAFF. The chain has TRBV5-5 and TRBJ1-1; no reliable D call. This CDR3 comprises 13 residues. Per the germline V gene, CDR1 is SGHKS and CDR2 is YYEKEE (reference sequence).

The chain is built from TRBV19 and TRBJ1-1, with 7 bases matching TRBD1. After removal of 7 bases from V and 1 base from J, the junction contained 9 bases not matched to a gene. CDR3 length: 15 residues. Germline V gene sequence: CDR1 LNHDA, CDR2 SQIVND (reference sequence). The CDR3 spells CASTRTGSSNTEAFF. In nucleotides, the CDR3 is TGTGCCAGTACCAGGACAGGAAGCTCGAACACTGAAGCTTTCTTT.

Concerning this clonotype itself: A read error may be the cause here, since a much bigger clone is one base away. V and J are TRBV6-5 and TRBJ1-1, with 7 bases matching TRBD1. CDR3 size: 15 residues. Germline V gives CDR1 MNHEY, CDR2 SVGAGI. J lost 1 base, V lost 2 bases, and 4 bases had no gene match. Here the CDR3 reads CASSYLWDRNTEAFF. CDR3 nucleotides: TGTGCCAGCAGTTACCTTTGGGACAGGAACACTGAAGCTTTCTTT.

This clonotype showed up just a few times. The chain joins TRBV5-1 to TRBJ2-3, with D maybe TRBD2 (5 bases). The ends were cut back, 0 bases at V and 6 bases at J, with 11 bases in the middle. Germline loops: CDR1 SGHRS, CDR2 YFSETQ. The CDR3 length is 14 residues. CDR3 region: CASSLDLAGDTQYF. In DNA form, the CDR3 reads TGCGCCAGCAGCTTGGATCTAGCCGGGGATACGCAGTATTTT.

The table lists this clonotype with many counts. The chain carries TRBV12-3 or TRBV12-4 and TRBJ2-7; D gene ambiguous. V was trimmed by 2 bases and J by 3 bases, leaving 8 bases between them. This CDR3 comprises 13 residues. In nucleotides, the CDR3 is TGTGCCAGCAGTTTACAACCTGGCTACGAGCAGTACTTC. As protein: CASSLQPGYEQYF.

As regards this clonotype: A much larger clone is a single base away; this may be a read error. The chain has TRBV7-7 and TRBJ2-5; possibly TRBD2 for D (5 bases). With 5 bases removed from V and 5 bases from J, the gap between germline ends came to 15 bases. This CDR3 is built from 14 residues. Germline-derived CDR1 and CDR2 are SSHAT and FNYEAQ (reference sequence). The CDR3 spells CASSATRFAETQYF. The CDR3 DNA is TGTGCCAGCAGCGCAACTAGGTTCGCGGAGACCCAGTACTTC. The full variable domain, rest sourced from reference TRBV7-7 and TRBJ2-5, is GAGVSQSPRYKVTKRGQDVTLRCDPISSHATLYWYQQALGQGPEFLTYFNYEAQPDKSGLPSDRFSAERPEGSISTLTIQRTEQRDSAMYRCASSATRFAETQYFGPGTRLLVL.

J is TRBJ1-6 and V is TRBV15; possible D gene TRBD1, 5 bases. In germline, CDR1 is LNHNV, CDR2 YYDKDF (reference sequence). Trimming pared 0 bases from V and 8 bases from J, leaving 8 bases between. This CDR3 is built from 14 residues. The CDR3 here is CATSRDRGYSPLHF. CDR3 nucleotides: TGTGCCACCAGCAGAGATCGGGGGTATTCACCCCTCCACTTT.

This clonotype was counted ten times or more. The chain joins TRBV7-2 to TRBJ1-1, with D tentatively TRBD1 (5 bases). The germline V and J ends were trimmed by 3 bases and 5 bases, with 13 bases remaining between them. Looked up from germline, CDR1 is SGHTA and CDR2 is FQGNSA. The CDR3 has 14 residues. CDR3 protein: CASSLGVRSTEAFF. The CDR3 coding sequence is TGTGCCAGCAGCTTGGGGGTTAGGTCTACTGAAGCTTTCTTT.

The rearrangement uses TRBV25-1 and TRBJ2-2; TRBD2 might be the D (6 bases). The germline V gene has CDR1 MGHDK and CDR2 SYGVNS. The V end was cut by 2 bases, the J end by 1 base, with 11 bases between. The CDR3 runs 16 residues. The CDR3 region has the DNA TGTGCCAGCAGTGAAACAGGCGGGAAGAACACCGGGGAGCTGTTTTTT. Translation gives CASSETGGKNTGELFF. Variable domain in full (rest from reference TRBV25-1 and TRBJ2-2): EADIYQTPRYLVIGTGKKITLECSQTMGHDKMYWYQQDPGMELHLIHYSYGVNSTEKGDLSSESTVSRIRTEHFPLTLESARPSHTSQYLCASSETGGKNTGELFFGEGSRLTVL.

This clonotype was recorded a few times. The chain has TRBV6-1 and TRBJ1-2, with TRBD1 matching over 9 bases. This CDR3 is built from 13 residues. Germline V gene data show CDR1 as MNHNS and CDR2 as SASEGT. The trim removed 8 bases at V and 6 bases at J, leaving 7 bases unmatched. CDR3: CASYRDRENGYTF. DNA of the CDR3: TGTGCCAGCTACCGGGACAGGGAAAATGGCTACACCTTC.

This clonotype came up many times. V gene TRBV7-9 combines with J gene TRBJ1-1, with a tentative D call TRBD1 (5 bases). Germline CDR1 reads SEHNR; CDR2 reads FQNEAQ (reference sequence). The CDR3 is made up of 13 amino acids. The germline V and J ends were trimmed by 5 bases and 3 bases, with 10 bases remaining between them. Here the CDR3 DNA reads TGTGCCAGCAGCCCTCTGGGGGACACTGAAGCTTTCTTT. Translating it yields CASSPLGDTEAFF.

This clonotype was seen many times. The CDR3 loop is CASSPQTGNTGELFF. CDR3 in DNA: TGTGCCAGCTCGCCCCAGACAGGGAACACCGGGGAGCTGTTTTTT. The chain employs TRBV18 and TRBJ2-2; tentative D call: TRBD1 (6 bases). Per the germline V gene, CDR1 is KGHSH and CDR2 is LQKENI. V gave up 6 bases and J gave up 1 base, with 12 bases separating them. This CDR3 comprises 15 residues.

There are a few counts of this clonotype. The chain employs TRBV5-1 and TRBJ1-2; tentative D call: TRBD1 (5 bases). The length of the CDR3 is 13 residues. The germline gives CDR1 SGHRS, CDR2 YFSETQ. Trimming removed 5 bases at V and 5 bases at J, with 13 bases between. The CDR3 region is CASSFDGGYGYTF. The CDR3, as DNA: TGCGCCAGCAGTTTCGACGGGGGATATGGCTACACCTTC.

The V and J genes are TRBV20-1 and TRBJ2-1; 12 positions match TRBD2. The V segment lost 6 bases and the J segment 13 bases; nucleotides outside the gene matches: 13. The CDR3 contains 14 residues. Germline lookup yields CDR1 DFQATT and CDR2 SNEGSKA (reference sequence). CDR3 amino acids: CSAAGLAGTRPQFF. The CDR3 bases are TGCAGTGCCGCCGGACTAGCGGGGACTAGGCCTCAGTTCTTC.

This clonotype came up many times. The rearrangement links TRBV5-1 to TRBJ1-4, with 8 bases aligning to TRBD1. V was pared by 2 bases and J by 8 bases, with 8 bases of the junction left unmatched. Per germline, CDR1 SGHRS and CDR2 YFSETQ. The CDR3 covers 15 residues. CDR3: CASSFGGQGGEKLFF. Written as DNA, the CDR3 is TGCGCCAGCAGCTTTGGAGGACAGGGAGGGGAAAAACTGTTTTTT.

This clonotype has at least ten counts. The CDR3 nucleotides are TGTGCCAGCAGCTTGGACATCAACACCGGGGAGCTGTTTTTT. Translating gives CASSLDINTGELFF. The chain joins TRBV11-3 to TRBJ2-2; a possible D gene is TRBD1 (5 bases). The CDR3 totals 14 residues. Germline V gene lookup returns CDR1 SGHNT and CDR2 YENEEA. Trimming stripped 3 bases from V and 2 bases from J, with 7 bases between.

This clonotype has only one observation. Being one base from a much bigger clone, this may be a read error. Without the conserved terminal phenylalanine or tryptophan, this CDR3 likely stems from a read error. The CDR3 sequence is CSVQRTLAGGPDTQYY. The CDR3 coding sequence is TGCAGCGTTCAACGGACTCTAGCGGGGGGGCCAGATACGCAGTATTAT. V and J are TRBV29-1 and TRBJ2-3, with 12 bases identical to TRBD2. The CDR3 spans 16 residues. Trimming took 5 bases from V and 4 from J; bases not matched to a gene: 10. Germline V lookup: CDR1 SQVTM, CDR2 ANQGSEA.

This clonotype was detected many times. This chain uses TRBV5-1 with TRBJ1-1; D remains ambiguous. The CDR3 sequence is 14 residues long. Germline lookup yields CDR1 SGHRS and CDR2 YFSETQ. V was cut by 2 bases and J by 5 bases, with 13 bases left in between. The CDR3 loop reads CASSFEIMRTEAFF. In nucleotides, the CDR3 is TGCGCCAGCAGCTTCGAGATTATGAGGACTGAAGCTTTCTTT.

The table lists this clonotype with a few counts. The chain uses TRBV19 and TRBJ2-7, with D perhaps matching TRBD2 (7 bases). The germline gives CDR1 LNHDA, CDR2 SQIVND (reference sequence). Trimming removed 5 bases from V and 2 bases from J, with 13 bases in between. This CDR3 comprises 14 residues. The CDR3 is CASSPRGGAYEQYF. Written as DNA, the CDR3 is TGTGCCAGTAGTCCCCGCGGGGGCGCCTACGAGCAGTACTTC.

This clonotype was observed at least ten times. V usage is TRBV18 and J usage is TRBJ2-7; possible D gene TRBD2, 6 bases. Trimming left V 4 bases short and J 4 bases short, with 17 bases between. There are 15 residues in the CDR3. Germline CDR1 KGHSH, CDR2 LQKENI. This CDR3 reads CASSLLGRGNYEQYV. The CDR3 nucleotides read TGTGCCAGCTCACTCTTAGGGCGGGGCAATTACGAGCAGTACGTC.

This clonotype was seen only a few times. CDR3 protein: CASSQDLGGTYNSPLHF. As DNA, the CDR3 is TGCGCCAGCAGCCAAGATCTGGGAGGGACCTATAATTCACCCCTCCACTTT. This rearrangement joins TRBV4-1 to TRBJ1-6; unclear D gene. The germline V gene has CDR1 MGHRA and CDR2 YSYEKL. The CDR3 totals 17 residues. Trimming shortened V by 0 bases and J by 2 bases, and 11 bases separated the two germline ends.

The chain couples TRBV7-2 to TRBJ1-5; 7 bases match TRBD1. Germline CDR1 reads SGHTA; CDR2 reads FQGNSA. This CDR3 has 14 residues. With 2 bases clipped from V and 6 bases from J, the junction kept 4 bases outside the gene matches. The CDR3 region is CASSLRQGGQPQHF. The CDR3 DNA reads as TGTGCCAGCAGCTTACGACAGGGAGGTCAGCCCCAGCATTTT.

This clonotype was counted many times. V is TRBV5-1 and J is TRBJ2-1, with TRBD2 matching 15 bases. The CDR3 is 17 amino acids. Germline V gene sequence: CDR1 SGHRS, CDR2 YFSETQ. Unmatched junction bases numbered 3, after V lost 3 bases and J lost 2 bases. This CDR3 reads CASSYGLAGGPYNEQFF. In DNA form, the CDR3 reads TGCGCCAGCAGCTACGGACTAGCGGGGGGGCCCTACAATGAGCAGTTCTTC.

At least ten counts were recorded for this clonotype. The genes are TRBV5-6 and TRBJ1-5, with TRBD1 matching 8 bases. J lost 6 bases, V lost 4 bases, and 6 bases had no gene match. The CDR3 has 14 amino acids. The germline V gene has CDR1 SGHDT and CDR2 YYEEEE. The CDR3 loop is CASSGQGSSQPQHF. CDR3 nucleotide sequence: TGTGCCAGCAGCGGACAGGGATCAAGTCAGCCCCAGCATTTT. The entire variable domain, with the rest obtained from reference TRBV5-6 and TRBJ1-5, is as follows: DAGVTQSPTHLIKTRGQQVTLRCSPKSGHDTVSWYQQALGQGPQFIFQYYEEEERQRGNFPDRFSGHQFPNYSSELNVNALLLGDSALYLCASSGQGSSQPQHFGDGTRLSIL.

The V gene is TRBV7-2, the J gene TRBJ2-1; D is unclear. The CDR3 consists of 11 residues. V shed 3 bases and J shed 12 bases, with 9 bases lying between them. Per germline, CDR1 SGHTA and CDR2 FQGNSA. This CDR3 is CASSLAGLQFF. DNA of the CDR3: TGTGCCAGCAGCTTGGCCGGGTTGCAGTTCTTC.

The sample holds a few counts of this clonotype. V gene TRBV19 combines with J gene TRBJ1-5; D remains unclear. Trimming took 7 bases from V and 3 from J, leaving 10 bases between them. The CDR3 length is 13 residues. Germline V lookup: CDR1 LNHDA, CDR2 SQIVND (reference sequence). The CDR3 DNA reads as TGTGCCAGTATGGTCGCACTCAATCAGCCCCAGCATTTT. This codes for CASMVALNQPQHF.